Each of the 9 T cell receptor beta chains below was sequenced from the same sample in a study of blood T cells in healthy people across ages. Primed by a sample-barcoded 5' primer and a J-beta primer mix, a second PCR proceeded for 7 to 11 cycles. TCRdb redid the calling of the 5' RACE reads with MiXCR, one entry per CDR3 protein. The data contain around 1,700,000 distinct CDR3 sequences, 28% of them singletons. The material sequenced was blood. The source is a woman in her thirties in good health.

V and J are TRBV11-2 and TRBJ2-1; D call uncertain. Germline-derived CDR1 and CDR2 are SGHAT and FQNNGV. Trimming left V 0 bases short and J 6 bases short, with 6 bases between. The CDR3 extends over 13 amino acids. CDR3 amino acids: CASSLDRTNEQFF. CDR3 in DNA: TGTGCCAGCAGCTTAGACCGTACCAATGAGCAGTTCTTC. Drawing the rest from reference TRBV11-2 and TRBJ2-1, the complete variable domain is EAGVAQSPRYKIIEKRQSVAFWCNPISGHATLYWYQQILGQGPKLLIQFQNNGVVDDSQLPKDRFSAERLKGVDSTLKIQPAKLEDSAVYLCASSLDRTNEQFFGPGTRLTVL.

About this clonotype: A read error may produce the germline difference seen at one junction end. The V gene is TRBV29-1, the J gene TRBJ1-2; 9 nucleotides agree with TRBD1. The CDR3 covers 13 residues. Germline CDR1 SQVTM, CDR2 ANQGSEA. CDR3: CIVFRDRVDGYTF. The DNA for the CDR3 is TGCATCGTTTTCCGGGACAGGGTCGATGGCTACACCTTC.

This clonotype was found many times. The chain links TRBV20-1 to TRBJ2-3, with 8 bases aligning to TRBD2. The CDR3 length is 15 residues. Germline V gene data show CDR1 as DFQATT and CDR2 as SNEGSKA (reference sequence). Trimming removed 6 bases from V and 1 base from J; junction bases left unmatched: 9. CDR3 in DNA: TGCAGTGCCAAGGCGAGGCGGGAGGGCACAGATACGCAGTATTTT. This translates into CSAKARREGTDTQYF.

This chain uses TRBV3-1 with TRBJ2-5; no clear D gene. V was cut by 4 bases and J by 4 bases, with 13 bases left in between. This CDR3 is 14 amino acids long. Germline V gene lookup returns CDR1 LGHDT and CDR2 YNNKEL (reference sequence). The CDR3 nucleotides are TGTGCCAGCAGCCGGCGGCTGTCGGGAGAGACCCAGTACTTC. It specifies CASSRRLSGETQYF.

V and J are TRBV14 and TRBJ2-7; possibly TRBD1 for D (6 bases). Germline V lookup: CDR1 SGHDN, CDR2 FVKESK. Trimming shortened V by 6 bases and J by 5 bases, and 17 bases separated the two germline ends. This CDR3 is 14 amino acids long. DNA for the CDR3: TGTGCCAGCAGTCAGGGGTTTGTGACTAACGAGCAGTACTTC. Its translation is CASSQGFVTNEQYF.

Remarks on this clonotype: A read error may account for a junction end that differs from germline. The V gene is TRBV5-1, the J gene TRBJ1-1; 7 bases match TRBD1. The CDR3 consists of 14 residues. Germline-derived CDR1 and CDR2 are SGHRS and YFSETQ. CDR3 region: CASSVAGTATEAFF. CDR3 nucleotide sequence: TGCGCCAGCAGCGTTGCCGGGACAGCCACTGAGGCTTTCTTT. The full variable domain, in which reference TRBV5-1 and TRBJ1-1 provide the parts outside the CDR3, is KAGVTQTPRYLIKTRGQQVTLSCSPISGHRSVSWYQQTPGQGLQFLFEYFSETQRNKGNFPGRFSGRQFSNSRSEMNVSTLELGDSALYLCASSVAGTATEAFFGQGTRLTVV.

This clonotype has only a few counts. The chain has TRBV7-2 and TRBJ1-2; D possibly corresponds to TRBD1 (5 bases). Trimming shortened V by 1 base and J by 7 bases, and 13 bases separated the two germline ends. CDR1 SGHTA and CDR2 FQGNSA come from the germline V gene. CDR3 length: 14 residues. The chain's CDR3 is CASSLEGAGSGYTF. Here the CDR3 DNA reads TGTGCCAGCAGCTTAGAAGGGGCAGGGAGTGGCTACACCTTC.

This clonotype has only a few counts. The J gene is TRBJ2-1, the V gene TRBV20-1; 10 bases map to TRBD2. Germline V gives CDR1 DFQATT, CDR2 SNEGSKA (reference sequence). After removal of 3 bases from V and 5 bases from J, the junction contained 7 bases not matched to a gene. This CDR3 spans 15 amino acids. The DNA of the CDR3 is TGCAGTGCTAGCTCACTAGCGGGACCAAACAATGAGCAGTTCTTC. This encodes CSASSLAGPNNEQFF.

The gene calls are TRBV5-1 and TRBJ2-1; D is possibly TRBD2 (6 bases). Trimming removed 1 base from V and 0 bases from J, with 11 bases in between. CDR1 and CDR2 (germline): SGHRS, YFSETQ. This CDR3 contains 16 residues. CDR3 in DNA: TGCGCCAGCAGCTTGATTGGCGGGACCTCCTACAATGAGCAGTTCTTC. Its protein product is CASSLIGGTSYNEQFF.